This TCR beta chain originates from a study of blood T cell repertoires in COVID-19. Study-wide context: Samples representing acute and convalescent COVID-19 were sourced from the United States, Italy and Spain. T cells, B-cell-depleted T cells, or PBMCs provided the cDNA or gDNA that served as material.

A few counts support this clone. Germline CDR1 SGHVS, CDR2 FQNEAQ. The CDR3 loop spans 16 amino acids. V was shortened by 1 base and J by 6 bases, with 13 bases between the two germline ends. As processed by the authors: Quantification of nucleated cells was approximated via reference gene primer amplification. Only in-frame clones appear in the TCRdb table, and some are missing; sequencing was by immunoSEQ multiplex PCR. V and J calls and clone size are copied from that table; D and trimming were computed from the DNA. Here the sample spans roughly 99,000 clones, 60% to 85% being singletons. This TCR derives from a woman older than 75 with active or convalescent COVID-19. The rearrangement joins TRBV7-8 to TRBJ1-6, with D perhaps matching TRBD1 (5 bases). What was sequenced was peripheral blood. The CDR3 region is CASSLVQAAFNSPLHF. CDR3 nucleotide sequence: TGTGCCAGCAGCTTAGTACAGGCGGCTTTTAATTCACCCCTCCACTTT.